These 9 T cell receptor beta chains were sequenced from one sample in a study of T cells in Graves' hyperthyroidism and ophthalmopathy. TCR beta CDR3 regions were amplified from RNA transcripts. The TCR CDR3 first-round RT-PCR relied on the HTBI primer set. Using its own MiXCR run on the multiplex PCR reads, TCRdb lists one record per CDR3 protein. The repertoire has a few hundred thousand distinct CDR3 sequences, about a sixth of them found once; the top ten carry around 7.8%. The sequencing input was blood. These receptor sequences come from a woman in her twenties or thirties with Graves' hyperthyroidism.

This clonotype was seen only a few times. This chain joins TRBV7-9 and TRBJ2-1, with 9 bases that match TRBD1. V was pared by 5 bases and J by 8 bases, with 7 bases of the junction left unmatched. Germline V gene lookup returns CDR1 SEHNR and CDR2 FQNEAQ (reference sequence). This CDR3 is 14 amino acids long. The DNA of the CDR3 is TGTGCCAGCAGCCCGAGGGACAGGGCCCATGAGCAGTTCTTC. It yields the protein CASSPRDRAHEQFF.

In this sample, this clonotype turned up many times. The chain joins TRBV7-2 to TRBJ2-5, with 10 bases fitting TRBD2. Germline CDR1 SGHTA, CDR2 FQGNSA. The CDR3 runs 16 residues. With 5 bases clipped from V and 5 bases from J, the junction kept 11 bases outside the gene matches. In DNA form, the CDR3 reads TGTGCCAGCAGCACACTCTTAGCGGGAGGCGGCGAGACCCAGTACTTC. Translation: CASSTLLAGGGETQYF.

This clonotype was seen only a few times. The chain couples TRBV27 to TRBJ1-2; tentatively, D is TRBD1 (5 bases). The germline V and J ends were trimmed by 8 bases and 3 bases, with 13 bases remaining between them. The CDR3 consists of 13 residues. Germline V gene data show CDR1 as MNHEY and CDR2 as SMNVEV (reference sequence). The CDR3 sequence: CASRLAGDYGYTF. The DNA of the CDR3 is TGTGCCAGCCGCCTCGCGGGGGACTATGGCTACACCTTC.

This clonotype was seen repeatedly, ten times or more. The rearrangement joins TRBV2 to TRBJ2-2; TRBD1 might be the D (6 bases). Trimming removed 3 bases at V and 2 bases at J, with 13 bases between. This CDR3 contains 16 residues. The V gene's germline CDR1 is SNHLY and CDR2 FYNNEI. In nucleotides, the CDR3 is TGTGCCAGCAGTGAGGGTGGGACACTTAACACCGGGGAGCTGTTTTTT. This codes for CASSEGGTLNTGELFF.

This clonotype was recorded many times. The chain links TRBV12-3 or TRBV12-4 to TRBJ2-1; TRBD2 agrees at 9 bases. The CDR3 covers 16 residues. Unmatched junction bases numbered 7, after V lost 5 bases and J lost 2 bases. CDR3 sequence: CASSVRLAVTYNEQFF. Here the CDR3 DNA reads TGTGCCAGCAGTGTCAGACTAGCGGTCACCTACAATGAGCAGTTCTTC.

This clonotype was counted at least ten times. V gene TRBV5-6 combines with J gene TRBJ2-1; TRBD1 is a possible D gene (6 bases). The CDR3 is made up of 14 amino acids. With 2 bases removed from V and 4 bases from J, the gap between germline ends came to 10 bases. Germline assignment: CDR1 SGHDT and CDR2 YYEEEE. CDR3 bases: TGTGCCAGCAGCTTTGGACAGCGTTACAATGAGCAGTTCTTC. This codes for CASSFGQRYNEQFF.

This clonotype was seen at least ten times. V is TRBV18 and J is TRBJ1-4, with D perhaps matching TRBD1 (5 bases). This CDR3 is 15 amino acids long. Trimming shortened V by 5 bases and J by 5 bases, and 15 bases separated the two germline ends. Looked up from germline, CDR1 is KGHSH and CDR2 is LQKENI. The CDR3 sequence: CASSNRDGSNEKLFF. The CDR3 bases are TGTGCCAGCTCAAACCGGGACGGGTCGAATGAAAAACTGTTTTTT.

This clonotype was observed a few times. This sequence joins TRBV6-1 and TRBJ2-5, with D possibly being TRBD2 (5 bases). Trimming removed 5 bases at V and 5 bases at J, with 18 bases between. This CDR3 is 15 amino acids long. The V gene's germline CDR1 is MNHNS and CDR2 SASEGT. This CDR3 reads CASSTSAEGGETQYF. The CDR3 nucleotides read TGTGCCAGCAGTACCTCCGCCGAGGGCGGGGAGACCCAGTACTTC.

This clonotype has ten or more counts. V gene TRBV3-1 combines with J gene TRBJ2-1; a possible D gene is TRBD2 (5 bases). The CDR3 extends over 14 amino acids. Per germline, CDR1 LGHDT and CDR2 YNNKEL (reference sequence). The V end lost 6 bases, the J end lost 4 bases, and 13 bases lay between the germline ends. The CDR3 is CASRSNRGYNEQFF. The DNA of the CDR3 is TGTGCCAGCAGATCAAACCGGGGATACAATGAGCAGTTCTTC.